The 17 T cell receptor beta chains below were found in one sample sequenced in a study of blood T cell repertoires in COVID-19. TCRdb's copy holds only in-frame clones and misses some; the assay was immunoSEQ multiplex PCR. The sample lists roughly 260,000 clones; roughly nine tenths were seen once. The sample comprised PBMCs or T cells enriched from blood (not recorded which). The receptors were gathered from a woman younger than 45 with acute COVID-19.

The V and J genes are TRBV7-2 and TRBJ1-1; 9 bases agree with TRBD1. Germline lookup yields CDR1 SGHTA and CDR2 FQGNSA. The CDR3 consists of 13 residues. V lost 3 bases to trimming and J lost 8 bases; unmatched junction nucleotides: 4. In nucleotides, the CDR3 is TGTGCCAGCAGCTTTCCGGGACAGGGAGAAGCTTTCTTT. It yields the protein CASSFPGQGEAFF.

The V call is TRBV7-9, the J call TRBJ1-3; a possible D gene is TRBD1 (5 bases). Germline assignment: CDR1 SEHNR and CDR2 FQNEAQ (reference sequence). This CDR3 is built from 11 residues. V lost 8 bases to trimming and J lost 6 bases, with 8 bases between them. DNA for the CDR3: TGTGCCAGCTCGACAGAAAACACCATATATTTT. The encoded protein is CASSTENTIYF.

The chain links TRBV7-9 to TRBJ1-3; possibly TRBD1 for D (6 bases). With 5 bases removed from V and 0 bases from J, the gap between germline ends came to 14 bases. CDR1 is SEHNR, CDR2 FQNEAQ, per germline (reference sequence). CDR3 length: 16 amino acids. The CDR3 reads CASSPKQGSSGNTIYF. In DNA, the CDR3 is TGTGCCAGCAGCCCAAAACAGGGTTCCTCTGGAAACACCATATATTTT.

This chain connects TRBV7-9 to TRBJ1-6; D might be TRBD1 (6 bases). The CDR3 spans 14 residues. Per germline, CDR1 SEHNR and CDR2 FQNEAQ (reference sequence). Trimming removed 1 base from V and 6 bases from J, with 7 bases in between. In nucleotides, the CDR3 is TGTGCCAGCAGCTTAGACAGGGCTAATTCACCCCTCCACTTT. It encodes CASSLDRANSPLHF.

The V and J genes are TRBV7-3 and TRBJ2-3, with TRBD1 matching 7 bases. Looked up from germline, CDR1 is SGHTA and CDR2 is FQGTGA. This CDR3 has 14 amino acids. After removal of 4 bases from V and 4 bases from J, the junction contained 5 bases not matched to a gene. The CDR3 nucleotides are TGTGCCAGCAGCTCCGGACAGGAGGCAGATACGCAGTATTTT. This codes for CASSSGQEADTQYF. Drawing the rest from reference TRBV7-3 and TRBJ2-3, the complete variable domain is GAGVSQTPSNKVTEKGKYVELRCDPISGHTALYWYRQSLGQGPEFLIYFQGTGAADDSGLPNDRFFAVRPEGSVSTLKIQRTERGDSAVYLCASSSGQEADTQYFGPGTRLTVL.

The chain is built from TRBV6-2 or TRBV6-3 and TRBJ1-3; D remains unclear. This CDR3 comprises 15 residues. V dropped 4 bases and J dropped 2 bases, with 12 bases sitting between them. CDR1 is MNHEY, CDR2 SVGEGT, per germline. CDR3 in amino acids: CASSWSQPPGNTIYF. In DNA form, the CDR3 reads TGTGCCAGCAGTTGGAGCCAGCCACCTGGAAACACCATATATTTT.

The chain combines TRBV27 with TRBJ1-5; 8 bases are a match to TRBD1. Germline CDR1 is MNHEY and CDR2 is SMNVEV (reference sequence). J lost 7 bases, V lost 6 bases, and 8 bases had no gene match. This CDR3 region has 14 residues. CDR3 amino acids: CASRRSDRGQPQHF. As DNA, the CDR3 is TGTGCCAGCAGGCGATCAGACAGGGGCCAGCCCCAGCATTTT.

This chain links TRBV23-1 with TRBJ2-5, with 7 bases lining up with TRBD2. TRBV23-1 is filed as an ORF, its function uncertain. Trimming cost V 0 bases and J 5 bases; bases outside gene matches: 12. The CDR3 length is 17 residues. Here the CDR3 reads CASSQSLLASGRETQYF. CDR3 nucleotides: TGCGCCAGCAGTCAATCCCTACTAGCGAGCGGTCGGGAGACCCAGTACTTC.

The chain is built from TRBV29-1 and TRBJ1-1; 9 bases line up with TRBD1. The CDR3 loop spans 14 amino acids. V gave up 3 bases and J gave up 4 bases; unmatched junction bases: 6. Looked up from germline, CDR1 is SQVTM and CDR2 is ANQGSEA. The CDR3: CSVELTGGGTEAFF. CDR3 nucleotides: TGCAGCGTTGAGTTGACAGGGGGGGGCACTGAAGCTTTCTTT.

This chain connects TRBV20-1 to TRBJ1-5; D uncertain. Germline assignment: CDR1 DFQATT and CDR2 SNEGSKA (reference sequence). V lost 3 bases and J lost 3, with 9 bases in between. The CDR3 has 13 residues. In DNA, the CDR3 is TGCAGTGCTAGTCTCCAGTTCAATCAGCCCCAGCATTTT. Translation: CSASLQFNQPQHF.

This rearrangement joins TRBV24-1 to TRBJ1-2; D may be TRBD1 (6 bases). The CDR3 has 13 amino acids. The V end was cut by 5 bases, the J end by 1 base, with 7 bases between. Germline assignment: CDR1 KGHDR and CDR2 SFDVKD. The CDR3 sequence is CATSVGGNYGYTF. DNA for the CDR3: TGTGCCACCAGTGTAGGGGGTAACTATGGCTACACCTTC.

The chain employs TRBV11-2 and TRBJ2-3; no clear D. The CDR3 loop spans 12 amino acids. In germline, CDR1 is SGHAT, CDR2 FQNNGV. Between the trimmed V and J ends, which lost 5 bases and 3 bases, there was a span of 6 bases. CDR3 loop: CASSPGTDTQYF. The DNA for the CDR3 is TGTGCCAGCAGCCCCGGGACAGATACGCAGTATTTT.

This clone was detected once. CDR3 nucleotides: TGTGCCAGCAGCCGGGACAGGGGCGGCTACACCTTC. It is translated as CASSRDRGGYTF. The rearrangement links TRBV16 to TRBJ1-2; 10 bases map to TRBD1. The CDR3 contains 12 residues. CDR1 is KGHSY, CDR2 FQNENV, per germline. The trim removed 4 bases at V and 8 bases at J, leaving 1 base unmatched. Filled out from reference TRBV16 and TRBJ1-2, the complete variable domain reads GEEVAQTPKHLVRGEGQKAKLYCAPIKGHSYVFWYQQVLKNEFKFLISFQNENVFDETGMPKERFSAKCLPNSPCSLEIQATKLEDSAVYFCASSRDRGGYTFGSGTRLTVV.

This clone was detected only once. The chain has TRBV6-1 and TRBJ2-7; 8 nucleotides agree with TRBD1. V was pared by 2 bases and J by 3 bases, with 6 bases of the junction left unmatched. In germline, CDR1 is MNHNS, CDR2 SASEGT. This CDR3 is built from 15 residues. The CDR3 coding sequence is TGTGCCAGCAGTGAAATGGCAGGGGGCGTCTACGAGCAGTACTTC. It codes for CASSEMAGGVYEQYF.

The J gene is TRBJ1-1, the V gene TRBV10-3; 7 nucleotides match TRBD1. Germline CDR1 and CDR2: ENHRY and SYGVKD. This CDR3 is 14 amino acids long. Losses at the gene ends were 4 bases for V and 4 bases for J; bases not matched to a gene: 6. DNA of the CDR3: TGTGCCATCAGTGGCAAGACAGGGAGCACTGAAGCTTTCTTT. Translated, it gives CAISGKTGSTEAFF.

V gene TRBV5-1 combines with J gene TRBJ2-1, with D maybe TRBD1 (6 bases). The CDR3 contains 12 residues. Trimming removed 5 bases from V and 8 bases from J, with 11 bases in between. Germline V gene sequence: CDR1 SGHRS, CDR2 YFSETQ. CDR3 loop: CASRTGTDEQFF. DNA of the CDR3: TGCGCCAGCAGAACAGGGACCGATGAGCAGTTCTTC.

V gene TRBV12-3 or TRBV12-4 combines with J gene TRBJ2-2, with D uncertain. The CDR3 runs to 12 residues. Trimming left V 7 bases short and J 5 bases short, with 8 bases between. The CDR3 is CASMLLTGELFF. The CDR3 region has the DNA TGTGCCAGCATGTTACTTACCGGGGAGCTGTTTTTT.